Sequencing of this TCR beta chain was carried out in a study of cytomegalovirus exposure and HLA in healthy donors. On the study more broadly: The roughly 100 million unique TCR beta sequences, from about 180 million T cells, were found by an earlier analysis.

The count of this clone is one. Its specificity is unknown. Findings of the study overall: Analyses of presence and absence presupposed an approximately uniform sequencing depth across donors.

PCR primers comprised 60 Vbeta and 13 Jbeta primers. Measured with immunoSEQ multiplex PCR; TCRdb has only the in-frame clones, and not every one. The data contain 150,000 to 200,000 clones, around 86% of them singletons. The receptor's source is a woman in her late teens or twenties in good health and CMV-seronegative. Specimen: PBMCs.

In DNA, the CDR3 is TGTGCCATCTCAGGACAGCCAAAAAATGAAAAACTGTTTTTT. Encoded protein: CAISGQPKNEKLFF. V is TRBV28 and J is TRBJ1-4; D is possibly TRBD1 (6 bases). From germline, CDR1 is MDHEN and CDR2 SYDVKM. V was trimmed by 10 bases and J by 5 bases, leaving 17 bases between them. There are 14 residues in the CDR3.